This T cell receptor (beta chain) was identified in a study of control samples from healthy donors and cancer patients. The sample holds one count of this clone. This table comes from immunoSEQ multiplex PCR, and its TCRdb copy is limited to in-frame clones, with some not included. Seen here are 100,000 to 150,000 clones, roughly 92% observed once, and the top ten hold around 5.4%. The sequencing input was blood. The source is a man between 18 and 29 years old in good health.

Here the CDR3 DNA reads TGTGCCAGTAAATATAGCGGACAGTCCTACGAGCAGTACTTC. Translating gives CASKYSGQSYEQYF. The rearrangement joins TRBV19 to TRBJ2-7; D possibly uses TRBD1 or TRBD2 (6 bases each). This CDR3 is 14 amino acids long. Germline V gene data show CDR1 as LNHDA and CDR2 as SQIVND (reference sequence). V was clipped by 7 bases and J by 1 base, with 14 bases between them.